Below, 11 T cell receptor beta chains from the same sample are listed, as sequenced in a study of control samples from healthy donors and cancer patients. Sequencing used immunoSEQ multiplex PCR; TCRdb keeps in-frame clones, though not all of them. The sample has 250,000 to 300,000 clones, about 80% seen once. Sequenced material: PBMCs. The origin of the receptors is a woman aged 60-70 years with lung cancer.

This chain links TRBV10-2 with TRBJ2-3, with TRBD2 matching 14 bases. The CDR3 extends over 14 amino acids. From germline, CDR1 is WSHSY and CDR2 SAAADI. V lost 6 bases to trimming and J lost 4 bases; unmatched junction nucleotides: 0. The CDR3 DNA sequence: TGCGCCAGCAGGACTAGCGGGGGGGCAGATACGCAGTATTTT. It specifies CASRTSGGADTQYF.

The gene calls are TRBV10-1 and TRBJ2-1; D is perhaps TRBD1 or TRBD2 (6 bases each). V was cut by 4 bases and J by 3 bases, with 19 bases left in between. The CDR3 is 17 residues long. CDR1 WNHNN and CDR2 SYGVQD come from the germline V gene (reference sequence). This CDR3 reads CASSGPRGLGLYNEQFF. Here the CDR3 DNA reads TGCGCCAGCAGTGGCCCCCGGGGGCTCGGGCTCTACAATGAGCAGTTCTTC.

The CDR3 reads CASSGSVGGLDNEQFF. The CDR3 nucleotides read TGCGCCAGCAGCGGGAGCGTAGGCGGACTCGACAATGAGCAGTTCTTC. The chain is built from TRBV5-1 and TRBJ2-1, with D perhaps TRBD2 (5 bases). Germline V lookup: CDR1 SGHRS, CDR2 YFSETQ. Trimming took off 4 bases at V and 5 bases at J, with 19 bases between the two ends. CDR3 length: 16 amino acids. The whole variable domain, remainder taken from reference TRBV5-1 and TRBJ2-1, is KAGVTQTPRYLIKTRGQQVTLSCSPISGHRSVSWYQQTPGQGLQFLFEYFSETQRNKGNFPGRFSGRQFSNSRSEMNVSTLELGDSALYLCASSGSVGGLDNEQFFGPGTRLTVL.

J is TRBJ1-2 and V is TRBV23-1, with D possibly being TRBD1 (5 bases). TRBV23-1 is reported as an ORF; its role is uncertain. V dropped 0 bases and J dropped 3 bases, with 20 bases sitting between them. The CDR3 consists of 18 residues. The CDR3 DNA reads TGCGCCAGCAGTCAATCCGTTCGGAGGGACCTTTCGGACTATGGCTACACCTTC. Protein product: CASSQSVRRDLSDYGYTF.

The chain employs TRBV18 and TRBJ2-3; 8 bases are a match to TRBD1. The CDR3 extends over 15 amino acids. V was clipped by 3 bases and J by 1 base; unmatched bases: 3. From germline, CDR1 is KGHSH and CDR2 LQKENI. CDR3 sequence reads: CASSPVGQGTDTQYF. CDR3 in DNA: TGTGCCAGCTCACCCGTGGGACAGGGCACAGATACGCAGTATTTT.

V is TRBV29-1 and J is TRBJ1-2; 8 positions match TRBD1. CDR3 length: 12 residues. The trim removed 7 bases at V and 6 bases at J, leaving 7 bases unmatched. Germline loops: CDR1 SQVTM, CDR2 ANQGSEA. In DNA, the CDR3 is TGCAGCGCTCCGGACAGGGAGAATGGCTACACCTTC. This encodes CSAPDRENGYTF. Full variable domain (missing parts from reference TRBV29-1 and TRBJ1-2): SAVISQKPSRDICQRGTSLTIQCQVDSQVTMMFWYRQQPGQSLTLIATANQGSEATYESGFVIDKFPISRPNLTFSTLTVSNMSPEDSSIYLCSAPDRENGYTFGSGTRLTVV.

V gene TRBV25-1 combines with J gene TRBJ1-1; 7 nucleotides line up with TRBD1. There are 13 residues in the CDR3. Germline V gene data show CDR1 as MGHDK and CDR2 as SYGVNS. With 5 bases clipped from V and 5 bases from J, the junction kept 5 bases outside the gene matches. Here the CDR3 reads CASSKLQGTEAFF. The CDR3 bases are TGTGCCAGCAGTAAATTACAGGGGACTGAAGCTTTCTTT.

The chain has TRBV5-1 and TRBJ1-3; D not certain. The V and J ends lost 6 bases and 0 bases respectively, with 13 bases between them. This CDR3 contains 15 residues. Germline CDR1 and CDR2: SGHRS and YFSETQ. As DNA, the CDR3 is TGCGCCAGCACCAATCCGGGGATCTCTGGAAACACCATATATTTT. Its translation is CASTNPGISGNTIYF. The full variable domain, completed using reference TRBV5-1 and TRBJ1-3, is KAGVTQTPRYLIKTRGQQVTLSCSPISGHRSVSWYQQTPGQGLQFLFEYFSETQRNKGNFPGRFSGRQFSNSRSEMNVSTLELGDSALYLCASTNPGISGNTIYFGEGSWLTVV.

V is TRBV7-3 and J is TRBJ1-1, with D tentatively TRBD1 (5 bases). Germline CDR1 reads SGHTA; CDR2 reads FQGTGA. This CDR3 spans 13 amino acids. Deletions cut 2 bases from V and 5 bases from J, with 9 bases between. The DNA for the CDR3 is TGTGCCAGCAGCTTATTCGGGGGAACTGAAGCTTTCTTT. It is translated as CASSLFGGTEAFF.

The rearrangement joins TRBV19 to TRBJ2-6, with 9 bases matching TRBD1. The CDR3 covers 20 residues. Germline assignment: CDR1 LNHDA and CDR2 SQIVND (reference sequence). With V trimmed by 1 base and J by 0 bases, 10 bases remained unmatched. CDR3 residues: CASSIGRTGAGSSGANVLTF. The CDR3 DNA reads as TGTGCCAGTAGTATAGGAAGGACAGGGGCCGGAAGCTCTGGGGCCAACGTCCTGACTTTC.

The chain carries TRBV29-1 and TRBJ2-5; TRBD2 matches at 12 bases. With V trimmed by 6 bases and J by 1 base, 6 bases remained unmatched. The CDR3 is 15 residues long. CDR1 and CDR2 from the germline V gene are SQVTM and ANQGSEA. The CDR3 reads CSVAGLAGRQETQYF. CDR3 sequence (DNA): TGCAGCGTGGCAGGACTAGCGGGACGCCAAGAGACCCAGTACTTC.